The 22 T cell receptor beta chains reported below all come from one sample, sequenced in a study of Graves' ophthalmopathy and Graves' hyperthyroidism. Researchers took RNA transcripts and amplified TCR beta CDR3 regions from them. HTBI-primed RT-PCR formed the first round, and a multiplex PCR formed the second. TCRdb redid the calling of the multiplex PCR reads with MiXCR, one entry per CDR3 protein. The data contain about 480,000 distinct CDR3 sequences, approximately 15% of them singletons. The sequenced sample consisted of blood. These receptors all come from a woman in her twenties or thirties with Graves' ophthalmopathy.

This clonotype was counted many times. V usage is TRBV20-1 and J usage is TRBJ2-5, with 7 bases matching TRBD1. Germline V gene lookup returns CDR1 DFQATT and CDR2 SNEGSKA (reference sequence). The V segment lost 7 bases and the J segment 4 bases; nucleotides outside the gene matches: 6. CDR3 length: 12 residues. Here the CDR3 DNA reads TGCAGTGTCAGAGGGGGCGCAGAGACCCAGTACTTC. It codes for CSVRGGAETQYF.

Many counts were recorded for this clonotype. CDR3 coding DNA: TGTGCCAGCAGCGGAAGTTCCTCTGGAAACACCATATATTTT. Amino acids: CASSGSSSGNTIYF. This chain links TRBV2 with TRBJ1-3; D not certain. Germline CDR1 is SNHLY and CDR2 is FYNNEI. CDR3 length: 14 residues. Trimming shortened V by 6 bases and J by 0 bases, and 9 bases separated the two germline ends.

This clonotype has more than one count but fewer than ten. V is TRBV30 and J is TRBJ1-3; no firm D call. CDR1 is GTSNPN and CDR2 is SVGIG in the germline V gene (reference sequence). There are 13 residues in the CDR3. Trimming removed 2 bases from V and 5 bases from J, with 10 bases in between. CDR3 protein: CAWSRQDRNTIYF. The CDR3 DNA is TGTGCCTGGAGTAGGCAGGATAGAAACACCATATATTTT. Full variable domain (outside the CDR3, taken from reference TRBV30 and TRBJ1-3): SQTIHQWPATLVQPVGSPLSLECTVEGTSNPNLYWYRQAAGRGLQLLFYSVGIGQISSEVPQNLSASRPQDRQFILSSKKLLLSDSGFYLCAWSRQDRNTIYFGEGSWLTVV.

This clonotype was detected only a few times. A far larger clone is a single base away, which makes a read error likely. V gene TRBV28 combines with J gene TRBJ1-1; D uncertain. The CDR3 length is 13 residues. CDR1 MDHEN and CDR2 SYDVKM come from the germline V gene. The CDR3 is CASSPSGNTEACF. In nucleotides, the CDR3 is TGTGCCAGCAGCCCTTCTGGGAACACTGAAGCTTGCTTT.

This clonotype was recorded many times. The genes are TRBV9 and TRBJ1-2; a weak D match, TRBD1 (6 bases). The V end lost 4 bases, the J end lost 6 bases, and 19 bases lay between the germline ends. CDR1 and CDR2 from the germline V gene are SGDLS and YYNGEE. The CDR3 sequence is 15 residues long. CDR3 sequence reads: CASSTPGAGSNGYTF. For the CDR3, the DNA is TGTGCCAGCAGCACGCCGGGGGCGGGTTCGAATGGCTACACCTTC.

This clonotype occurred many times. For the CDR3, the DNA is TGTGCCTGGAGTCCAAGACTGAACACTGAAGCTTTCTTT. As protein: CAWSPRLNTEAFF. V usage is TRBV30 and J usage is TRBJ1-1; D is uncertain. With 2 bases removed from V and 0 bases from J, the gap between germline ends came to 7 bases. The CDR3 is made up of 13 amino acids. The V gene's germline CDR1 is GTSNPN and CDR2 SVGIG (reference sequence).

A few counts support this clonotype. A much larger clone differs by one base, so this may be a read error. The V and J genes are TRBV24-1 and TRBJ1-5, with 8 positions matching TRBD1. In germline, CDR1 is KGHDR, CDR2 SFDVKD. There are 15 residues in the CDR3. CDR3 residues: CATGTGGYSNQPQRF. CDR3 DNA: TGTGCCACAGGGACAGGAGGATATAGCAATCAGCCCCAGCGTTTT.

The chain links TRBV7-9 to TRBJ1-1; D possibly corresponds to TRBD1 (5 bases). The germline CDR1 and CDR2 sequences are SEHNR and FQNEAQ (reference sequence). Trimming left V 5 bases short and J 6 bases short, with 13 bases between. CDR3 length: 13 residues. The DNA of the CDR3 is TGTGCCAGCAGCACCGGGACCCGCTCTGAAGCTTTCTTT. Its protein is CASSTGTRSEAFF.

This clonotype showed up just a few times. The chain carries TRBV6-1 and TRBJ2-7; TRBD1 might be the D (5 bases). The CDR3 totals 14 residues. Germline V gives CDR1 MNHNS, CDR2 SASEGT. The V end was cut by 11 bases, the J end by 4 bases, with 21 bases between. The CDR3 nucleotides read TGTGCCGTCCTCCGGACCCAAAAGGGGTACGAGCAGTACTTC. It translates to CAVLRTQKGYEQYF.

Many counts were recorded for this clonotype. This rearrangement joins TRBV20-1 to TRBJ1-5, with a tentative D call TRBD1 (5 bases). The CDR3 has 16 amino acids. Between the trimmed V and J ends, which lost 3 bases and 6 bases, there was a span of 21 bases. Germline CDR1 DFQATT, CDR2 SNEGSKA (reference sequence). DNA of the CDR3: TGCAGTGCTAGGAGGCAGGGCGGCACGCGGACTCAGCCCCAGCATTTT. Residues: CSARRQGGTRTQPQHF.

This clonotype was detected ten times or more. The junction departs from germline at one end; a sequencing error may be responsible. V gene TRBV7-2 combines with J gene TRBJ2-5; D is possibly TRBD2 (6 bases). This CDR3 comprises 13 residues. The germline V gene encodes CDR1 SGHTA and CDR2 FQGNSA. CDR3 protein: CASSYGLQGTQYF. In DNA, the CDR3 is TGTGCCAGCAGCTATGGACTACAAGGGACCCAGTACTTC.

This clonotype was recorded at least ten times. The genes are TRBV20-1 and TRBJ2-7, with 9 bases matching TRBD1. Germline CDR1 and CDR2: DFQATT and SNEGSKA (reference sequence). V dropped 5 bases and J dropped 3; count of bases not matched to a gene: 2. The CDR3 consists of 12 residues. CDR3 loop: CSAGDRVYEQYF. CDR3 in DNA: TGCAGTGCTGGGGACAGGGTCTACGAGCAGTACTTC.

This clonotype was counted ten times or more. J is TRBJ1-3 and V is TRBV6-5, with D perhaps matching TRBD1 (5 bases). V was clipped by 5 bases and J by 1 base, with 15 bases between them. The CDR3 is 16 residues long. The germline V gene encodes CDR1 MNHEY and CDR2 SVGAGI. In DNA, the CDR3 is TGTGCCAGCAGTCTACAGGTTGGGGGTTCTGGAAACACCATATATTTT. Translation gives CASSLQVGGSGNTIYF.

The chain joins TRBV15 to TRBJ1-5, with D unclear. V gave up 3 bases and J gave up 4 bases, with 10 bases separating them. There are 14 residues in the CDR3. Germline loops: CDR1 LNHNV, CDR2 YYDKDF (reference sequence). CDR3 amino acids: CATSRGRRNQPQHF. CDR3 in DNA: TGTGCCACCAGCAGGGGGAGGAGAAATCAGCCCCAGCATTTT.

Ten or more counts support this clonotype. This chain's CDR3 is CASSTSQQGAGETQYF. CDR3 nucleotide sequence: TGTGCCAGCAGCACCAGCCAACAGGGGGCCGGAGAGACCCAGTACTTC. The V and J genes are TRBV7-9 and TRBJ2-5; 9 nucleotides line up with TRBD1. The CDR3 is made up of 16 amino acids. From germline, CDR1 is SEHNR and CDR2 FQNEAQ (reference sequence). Trimming removed 5 bases from V and 4 bases from J; junction bases left unmatched: 11.

This clonotype was observed at least ten times. The chain carries TRBV28 and TRBJ2-4; the D gene is possibly TRBD1 (7 bases). Trimming removed 5 bases at V and 9 bases at J, with 20 bases between. The CDR3 runs 15 residues. CDR1 and CDR2 (germline): MDHEN, SYDVKM. CDR3 amino acids: CASSEGGAGLGIQYF. CDR3 in DNA: TGTGCCAGCAGTGAAGGGGGCGCGGGATTGGGCATTCAGTACTTC.

Ten or more counts support this clonotype. The V gene is TRBV29-1, the J gene TRBJ2-5; D is possibly TRBD2 (6 bases). The V gene's germline CDR1 is SQVTM and CDR2 ANQGSEA. The germline V and J ends were trimmed by 6 bases and 5 bases, with 16 bases remaining between them. This CDR3 contains 13 residues. The CDR3 is CSVRQSSGETQYF. CDR3 coding DNA: TGCAGCGTGCGACAGTCAAGCGGGGAGACCCAGTACTTC.

The chain links TRBV20-1 to TRBJ1-2, with TRBD1 as a possible D gene (5 bases). This CDR3 is 14 amino acids long. Per germline, CDR1 DFQATT and CDR2 SNEGSKA (reference sequence). V lost 1 base, J lost 4 bases, and 13 bases lay in between. The CDR3 coding sequence is TGCAGTGCTAGAGTGACAGCCACTCGCTATGGCTACACCTTC. The encoded protein is CSARVTATRYGYTF.

CDR3 sequence reads: CASKPGSFPRGELFF. The CDR3 DNA sequence: TGTGCCAGCAAACCCGGGAGCTTCCCCCGTGGGGAGCTGTTTTTT. The gene calls are TRBV12-3 or TRBV12-4 and TRBJ2-2, with D possibly being TRBD2 (6 bases). The CDR3 covers 15 residues. V shed 7 bases and J shed 8 bases, with 20 bases lying between them.

The CDR3 DNA is TGTGCCACCAGCAGCGGACGGGGGGGGCATTACGAGCAGTACTTC. It encodes CATSSGRGGHYEQYF. V is TRBV15 and J is TRBJ2-7, with 8 bases matching TRBD2. CDR1 and CDR2 from the germline V gene are LNHNV and YYDKDF (reference sequence). The V and J ends lost 3 bases and 4 bases, in that order; junction bases with no gene match: 8. This CDR3 is built from 15 residues. The full variable domain, in which reference TRBV15 and TRBJ2-7 provide the parts outside the CDR3, is DAMVIQNPRYQVTQFGKPVTLSCSQTLNHNVMYWYQQKSSQAPKLLFHYYDKDFNNEADTPDNFQSRRPNTSFCFLDIRSPGLGDTAMYLCATSSGRGGHYEQYFGPGTRLTVT.

This clonotype was counted ten times or more. J is TRBJ1-5 and V is TRBV28, with unresolved D. Looked up from germline, CDR1 is MDHEN and CDR2 is SYDVKM. The CDR3 spans 16 residues. V lost 8 bases and J 7 bases, leaving 24 bases between the germline ends. The CDR3 sequence: CASSAPGRGWRQPQHF. DNA for the CDR3: TGTGCCAGCTCTGCCCCGGGGAGAGGGTGGCGACAGCCCCAGCATTTT.

The sample holds many counts of this clonotype. This rearrangement joins TRBV5-1 to TRBJ1-1; D gene uncertain. Germline CDR1 is SGHRS and CDR2 is YFSETQ. Trimming removed 5 bases at V and 7 bases at J, with 18 bases between. CDR3 size: 14 residues. The chain's CDR3 is CASSTNGAFYEAFF. CDR3 coding DNA: TGCGCCAGCAGTACCAACGGAGCGTTCTATGAAGCTTTCTTT.